This TCR beta chain emerged from a study of blood T cell repertoires in COVID-19. The data were produced by immunoSEQ multiplex PCR, yet TCRdb's version contains in-frame clones alone and is incomplete. The sample yields 180,000 or so clones, approximately 85% seen once. This CDR3 contains 13 residues. The germline V and J ends were trimmed by 0 bases and 8 bases, with 8 bases remaining between them. Germline CDR1 and CDR2: LGHDT and YNNKEL (reference sequence). The TCR comes from a woman aged 80 or over with acute or convalescent COVID-19. This chain uses TRBV3-1 (or the pseudogene TRBV3-2) with TRBJ2-1; unclear D gene. The source material was peripheral blood. This CDR3 reads CASSQDRGYEQFF. The DNA of the CDR3 is TGTGCCAGCAGCCAAGATCGTGGCTATGAGCAGTTCTTC.